The next 10 T cell receptor beta chains were all read from a single sample in a study of T cells in localized non-small cell lung cancer. Method: immunoSEQ multiplex PCR; TCRdb's copy keeps in-frame clones and lacks some. Seen here are around 140,000 clones, roughly 90% observed once, and the top ten hold 1.7%. The sequences come from peripheral blood, collected before any cancer treatment. These receptor sequences come from a female donor of 60 years or more with stage I lung adenocarcinoma.

The chain carries TRBV27 and TRBJ2-7; 9 bases are a match to TRBD1. CDR1 MNHEY and CDR2 SMNVEV come from the germline V gene (reference sequence). The CDR3 is made up of 14 amino acids. Germline trimming cut 4 bases from V and 2 bases from J; bases unmatched to any gene: 3. This chain's CDR3 is CASSSGQGPYEQYF. The DNA of the CDR3 is TGTGCCAGCAGTTCCGGACAGGGGCCCTACGAGCAGTACTTC.

The rearrangement uses TRBV18 and TRBJ2-1; 8 nucleotides agree with TRBD2. Germline CDR1 is KGHSH and CDR2 is LQKENI. The CDR3 has 17 residues. Trimming cost V 0 bases and J 7 bases; bases outside gene matches: 11. The DNA for the CDR3 is TGTGCCAGCTCACCACCAACGGGACTAGAAAAGGCGAATGAGCAGTTCTTC. Translating it yields CASSPPTGLEKANEQFF.

This chain joins TRBV9 and TRBJ2-5; D unresolved. The CDR3 consists of 13 residues. Trimming shortened V by 0 bases and J by 4 bases, and 7 bases separated the two germline ends. Germline CDR1 and CDR2: SGDLS and YYNGEE. In DNA, the CDR3 is TGTGCCAGCAGCGTAGAGAGTGGAGAGACCCAGTACTTC. It codes for CASSVESGETQYF.

The gene calls are TRBV29-1 and TRBJ2-5; D possibly matches TRBD1 or TRBD2 (5 bases each). CDR1 and CDR2 (germline): SQVTM, ANQGSEA. Deletions cut 3 bases from V and 5 bases from J, with 10 bases between. The CDR3 has 12 amino acids. This CDR3 is CSVDRGYETQYF. In nucleotides, the CDR3 is TGCAGCGTTGATCGGGGCTATGAGACCCAGTACTTC.

The rearrangement links TRBV19 to TRBJ1-1; D remains unclear. Germline CDR1 LNHDA, CDR2 SQIVND (reference sequence). V was cut by 7 bases and J by 4 bases, with 13 bases left in between. The CDR3 is made up of 13 amino acids. CDR3 protein: CASNFVSGTEAFF. The CDR3 bases are TGTGCCAGTAATTTTGTCTCCGGCACTGAAGCTTTCTTT.

The chain is built from TRBV30 and TRBJ2-2; D remains ambiguous. Germline-derived CDR1 and CDR2 are GTSNPN and SVGIG (reference sequence). Trimming took off 2 bases at V and 1 base at J, with 2 bases between the two ends. The CDR3 is 12 amino acids. The CDR3 region has the DNA TGTGCCTGGAGTCAGAACACCGGGGAGCTGTTTTTT. Translation: CAWSQNTGELFF.

This chain connects TRBV18 to TRBJ2-6; 9 bases map to TRBD1. V shed 5 bases and J 0 bases; nucleotides not matched to a gene: 5. Germline V CDR1 and CDR2: KGHSH, LQKENI. This CDR3 is built from 17 residues. DNA of the CDR3: TGTGCCAGCTCAGGGGGACAGGGCCTCTCTGGGGCCAACGTCCTGACTTTC. Encoded protein: CASSGGQGLSGANVLTF.

The chain has TRBV19 and TRBJ2-1; D is undetermined. Trimming stripped 3 bases from V and 3 bases from J, with 12 bases between. Germline lookup yields CDR1 LNHDA and CDR2 SQIVND (reference sequence). The CDR3 spans 15 residues. Here the CDR3 DNA reads TGTGCCAGTAGTATGGCTAGTCAAGGCTACAATGAGCAGTTCTTC. Protein sequence: CASSMASQGYNEQFF.

V and J are TRBV28 and TRBJ1-1; no definite D call. Looked up from germline, CDR1 is MDHEN and CDR2 is SYDVKM. V was shortened by 6 bases and J by 6 bases, with 11 bases between the two germline ends. The CDR3 loop spans 12 amino acids. CDR3 sequence: CASSPRRAEAFF. The CDR3 region has the DNA TGTGCCAGCAGCCCACGTCGAGCTGAAGCTTTCTTT.

The V gene is TRBV5-1, the J gene TRBJ2-7, with D perhaps TRBD2 (5 bases). Germline V lookup: CDR1 SGHRS, CDR2 YFSETQ. The CDR3 contains 13 residues. V gave up 0 bases and J gave up 6 bases, with 10 bases separating them. CDR3 DNA: TGCGCCAGCAGCTTGGTCAGAGGAGGCGAGCAGTACTTC. Its translation is CASSLVRGGEQYF.